These 23 T cell receptor beta chains were sequenced from one sample in a study of blood T cell repertoires in COVID-19. Method: immunoSEQ multiplex PCR; TCRdb's copy keeps in-frame clones and lacks some. The sample includes about 160,000 clones, about 83% of them seen just once. Sequencing input: peripheral blood. The receptors originated from a man aged 35 to 55 who had recovered from COVID-19.

This chain connects TRBV7-2 to TRBJ2-2, with D hard to call. V was cut by 4 bases and J by 3 bases, with 6 bases left in between. Germline CDR1 is SGHTA and CDR2 is FQGNSA. The CDR3 totals 13 residues. Here the CDR3 DNA reads TGTGCCAGCAGCTCATCGGACACCGGGGAGCTGTTTTTT. It specifies CASSSSDTGELFF.

The chain links TRBV4-2 to TRBJ2-6; TRBD1 might be the D (6 bases). Trimming pared 3 bases from V and 6 bases from J, leaving 18 bases between. The germline gives CDR1 LGHNA, CDR2 YNFKEQ. This CDR3 is 17 amino acids long. The CDR3 protein is CASSQQGTAGMANVLTF. The CDR3 coding sequence is TGTGCCAGCAGCCAGCAGGGGACGGCAGGCATGGCCAACGTCCTGACTTTC.

This chain joins TRBV11-2 and TRBJ1-1; 8 bases map to TRBD1. The V gene end was trimmed by 4 bases and the J gene end by 0 bases; junction bases not matched to a gene: 7. Germline-derived CDR1 and CDR2 are SGHAT and FQNNGV. The CDR3 is 16 amino acids. The CDR3 here is CASSSDRGLMNTEAFF. The CDR3 DNA sequence: TGTGCCAGCAGCTCCGACAGGGGCCTGATGAACACTGAAGCTTTCTTT. The variable domain in full, with the rest retrieved from reference TRBV11-2 and TRBJ1-1, is EAGVAQSPRYKIIEKRQSVAFWCNPISGHATLYWYQQILGQGPKLLIQFQNNGVVDDSQLPKDRFSAERLKGVDSTLKIQPAKLEDSAVYLCASSSDRGLMNTEAFFGQGTRLTVV.

This clone was counted once. V and J are TRBV27 and TRBJ1-1, with 7 positions matching TRBD1. There are 14 residues in the CDR3. J lost 0 bases, V lost 6 bases, and 4 bases had no gene match. Germline V lookup: CDR1 MNHEY, CDR2 SMNVEV (reference sequence). The CDR3 nucleotides are TGTGCCAGCAGCCTGGACAGGCTGAACACTGAAGCTTTCTTT. It is translated as CASSLDRLNTEAFF.

Only a few counts were recorded for this clone. This rearrangement joins TRBV24-1 to TRBJ2-2; D is undetermined. This CDR3 has 16 residues. V was clipped by 1 base and J by 1 base, with 9 bases between them. CDR1 is KGHDR and CDR2 is SFDVKD in the germline V gene. CDR3 sequence reads: CATSDFVAENTGELFF. For the CDR3, the DNA is TGTGCCACCAGTGATTTTGTCGCGGAGAACACCGGGGAGCTGTTTTTT.

Comments on this clone: Additional DNA sequences in this sample encode the identical CDR3. V gene TRBV7-2 combines with J gene TRBJ1-3; D is unresolved. The germline V gene has CDR1 SGHTA and CDR2 FQGNSA. The CDR3 totals 13 residues. Trimming removed 4 bases at V and 0 bases at J, with 4 bases between. Here the CDR3 reads CASSSSSGNTIYF. The CDR3 coding sequence is TGTGCCAGCAGCTCCTCCTCTGGAAACACCATATATTTT. Complete variable domain (other parts from reference TRBV7-2 and TRBJ1-3): GAGVSQSPSNKVTEKGKDVELRCDPISGHTALYWYRQSLGQGLEFLIYFQGNSAPDKSGLPSDRFSAERTGGSVSTLTIQRTQQEDSAVYLCASSSSSGNTIYFGEGSWLTVV.

V usage is TRBV5-4 and J usage is TRBJ1-1, with 7 bases that match TRBD1. There are 15 residues in the CDR3. Germline lookup yields CDR1 SGHNT and CDR2 YYREEE (reference sequence). The trim removed 4 bases at V and 4 bases at J, leaving 10 bases unmatched. The CDR3 sequence is CASSTRQGSGTEAFF. The CDR3 DNA follows: TGTGCCAGCAGCACACGACAGGGCTCAGGCACTGAAGCTTTCTTT.

The chain joins TRBV10-3 to TRBJ1-2; D uncertain. V was pared by 10 bases and J by 2 bases, with 5 bases between. Per the germline V gene, CDR1 is ENHRY and CDR2 is SYGVKD. This CDR3 region has 10 residues. Here the CDR3 DNA reads TGTGCCACTAGGAACTATGGCTACACCTTC. The encoded protein is CATRNYGYTF.

This clone came up a few times. This chain uses TRBV29-1 with TRBJ1-1, with a weak D call TRBD1 (5 bases). The CDR3 covers 12 residues. Trimming removed 8 bases at V and 6 bases at J, with 16 bases between. Germline CDR1 reads SQVTM; CDR2 reads ANQGSEA. CDR3 nucleotide sequence: TGCAGCCCCGTCAGGGAAGTCTCTGAAGCTTTCTTT. It is translated as CSPVREVSEAFF.

This clone has more than one count but fewer than ten. The gene calls are TRBV19 and TRBJ2-1; the D gene is possibly TRBD1 (8 bases). Trimming stripped 2 bases from V and 5 bases from J, with 25 bases between. Germline loops: CDR1 LNHDA, CDR2 SQIVND (reference sequence). The CDR3 spans 19 residues. The DNA of the CDR3 is TGTGCCAGTAGTATACGTGGTCAGGGGGCGGGAGCGGGACACAATGAGCAGTTCTTC. Its translation is CASSIRGQGAGAGHNEQFF.

The V and J genes are TRBV19 and TRBJ1-1, with TRBD1 identical over 8 bases. The length of the CDR3 is 14 residues. With V trimmed by 5 bases and J by 4 bases, 6 bases remained unmatched. Germline V gene lookup returns CDR1 LNHDA and CDR2 SQIVND (reference sequence). CDR3 sequence reads: CASSPGQGSTEAFF. In nucleotides, the CDR3 is TGTGCCAGTAGTCCCGGACAGGGATCCACTGAAGCTTTCTTT. The whole variable domain, filled in from reference TRBV19 and TRBJ1-1, reads DGGITQSPKYLFRKEGQNVTLSCEQNLNHDAMYWYRQDPGQGLRLIYYSQIVNDFQKGDIAEGYSVSREKKESFPLTVTSAQKNPTAFYLCASSPGQGSTEAFFGQGTRLTVV.

In this sample, this clone turned up once. The chain recombines TRBV12-3 or TRBV12-4 with TRBJ2-7, with TRBD1 identical over 7 bases. The CDR3 spans 12 residues. V trimming: 6 bases; J trimming: 9 bases; junction bases outside the gene matches: 8. CDR3 DNA sequence: TGTGCCAGCAGCCAGAACAGGGGCCCGCAGTACTTC. Translating it yields CASSQNRGPQYF.

The genes are TRBV5-4 and TRBJ2-7; 13 bases fit TRBD2. The trim removed 2 bases at V and 0 bases at J, leaving 5 bases unmatched. This CDR3 contains 17 residues. Per the germline V gene, CDR1 is SGHNT and CDR2 is YYREEE (reference sequence). The CDR3 region has the DNA TGTGCCAGCAGCTTCAGGACTAGCGGGGGTAGCTCCTACGAGCAGTACTTC. Its translation: CASSFRTSGGSSYEQYF.

The rearrangement joins TRBV6-1 to TRBJ1-4, with TRBD1 matching over 8 bases. CDR3 length: 13 residues. Germline V gene lookup returns CDR1 MNHNS and CDR2 SASEGT. V lost 2 bases and J lost 8; bases outside the gene matches: 1. In nucleotides, the CDR3 is TGTGCCAGCAGTGAAAGGGACAGGGAAAAACTGTTTTTT. Residues: CASSERDREKLFF.

This clone was recorded once. The J gene is TRBJ2-7, the V gene TRBV7-2; tentatively, D is TRBD1 (6 bases). V was trimmed by 5 bases and J by 5 bases, leaving 10 bases between them. In germline, CDR1 is SGHTA, CDR2 FQGNSA. The CDR3 consists of 12 residues. CDR3 residues: CASSPGAHEQYF. The CDR3 region has the DNA TGTGCCAGCAGCCCAGGGGCCCACGAGCAGTACTTC.

This chain joins TRBV4-1 and TRBJ1-1; possibly TRBD1 for D (5 bases). Germline V gene data show CDR1 as MGHRA and CDR2 as YSYEKL. This CDR3 comprises 15 residues. V was pared by 5 bases and J by 4 bases, with 17 bases between. The CDR3 DNA follows: TGCGCCAGCAGCTATCTACAGGTGGTCGGCACTGAAGCTTTCTTT. Its translation: CASSYLQVVGTEAFF.

The chain carries TRBV28 and TRBJ1-3, with 7 bases fitting TRBD1. V shed 3 bases and J 4 bases; nucleotides not matched to a gene: 9. CDR1 and CDR2 from the germline V gene are MDHEN and SYDVKM. The CDR3 consists of 16 residues. Written as DNA, the CDR3 is TGTGCCAGCAGTTTCTGGGACAGCCTGGGGGGAAACACCATATATTTT. Its translation is CASSFWDSLGGNTIYF.

The sample holds a few counts of this clone. J is TRBJ2-2 and V is TRBV19, with 9 bases aligning to TRBD2. Germline trimming cut 7 bases from V and 7 bases from J; bases unmatched to any gene: 13. This CDR3 comprises 16 residues. The germline V gene has CDR1 LNHDA and CDR2 SQIVND (reference sequence). DNA for the CDR3: TGTGCCAGTACCTTCGGCGGGAGGGCCGGGGACGGGGAGCTGTTTTTT. This encodes CASTFGGRAGDGELFF.

The chain combines TRBV4-3 with TRBJ2-7; D remains unclear. The germline V gene encodes CDR1 LGHNA and CDR2 YSLEER. Trimming took off 4 bases at V and 3 bases at J, with 13 bases between the two ends. The CDR3 runs to 14 residues. The CDR3 DNA reads as TGCGCCAGCAGCCGAGAACCTAGAGTCTACGAGCAGTACTTC. It is translated as CASSREPRVYEQYF.

The chain combines TRBV30 with TRBJ1-6; D perhaps matches TRBD1 (5 bases). V was shortened by 2 bases and J by 3 bases, with 11 bases between the two germline ends. This CDR3 spans 15 amino acids. Germline V lookup: CDR1 GTSNPN, CDR2 SVGIG (reference sequence). The CDR3 bases are TGTGCCTGGAGTCGGACACCGAACTATAATTCACCCCTCCACTTT. This encodes CAWSRTPNYNSPLHF.

The chain couples TRBV29-1 to TRBJ2-7; 10 bases line up with TRBD1. Germline trimming cut 6 bases from V and 2 bases from J; bases unmatched to any gene: 4. In germline, CDR1 is SQVTM, CDR2 ANQGSEA. This CDR3 is built from 13 residues. CDR3: CSVSGQGTYEQYF. Written as DNA, the CDR3 is TGCAGCGTCTCGGGACAGGGGACCTACGAGCAGTACTTC.

CDR3 nucleotides: TGTGCCAGCAGCTTAGCGCTAGCCCGCAGGGGAGAGACCCAGTACTTC. Protein: CASSLALARRGETQYF. The rearrangement links TRBV7-2 to TRBJ2-5, with D possibly TRBD1 on 6 matching bases. Germline V gives CDR1 SGHTA, CDR2 FQGNSA. CDR3 size: 16 residues. V gave up 0 bases and J gave up 4 bases, with 15 bases separating them.

The V gene is TRBV27, the J gene TRBJ2-3; D is undetermined. The CDR3 totals 15 residues. Trimming removed 10 bases from V and 2 bases from J, with 19 bases in between. Germline V gives CDR1 MNHEY, CDR2 SMNVEV (reference sequence). For the CDR3, the DNA is TGTGCCACCCGGGTGGCGTTATTCTACACAGATACGCAGTATTTT. It codes for CATRVALFYTDTQYF.